The next 20 T cell receptor beta chains were all read from a single sample in a study of shared clonotypes between healthy human individuals. The protocol was immunoSEQ multiplex PCR, while the TCRdb copy is restricted to in-frame clones and leaves out a portion. The sample shows about 1.1 million clones, around 78% of them seen only once. Sequencing used memory CD4+ T cells from PBMCs. Subset in this sample: CD45RA-negative fraction. The receptor set was obtained from a man in his late teens or twenties in good health. Some clones in this sample may be carry-over from other donors' samples.

V gene TRBV5-4 combines with J gene TRBJ2-3; D remains ambiguous. This CDR3 is built from 14 residues. Germline V CDR1 and CDR2: SGHNT, YYREEE (reference sequence). The V end was cut by 0 bases, the J end by 2 bases, with 7 bases between. The CDR3 region is CASSLAPLTDTQYF. The CDR3 nucleotides read TGTGCCAGCAGCTTGGCCCCCCTCACAGATACGCAGTATTTT.

This chain links TRBV7-3 with TRBJ2-7; the D gene could be TRBD1 or TRBD2 (5 bases each). Trimming stripped 4 bases from V and 8 bases from J, with 12 bases between. In germline, CDR1 is SGHTA, CDR2 FQGTGA. The CDR3 spans 12 residues. The CDR3 DNA follows: TGTGCCAGCAGCTCCCATGGGGGTCAGCAGTACTTC. Translating it yields CASSSHGGQQYF. The whole variable domain, filled in from reference TRBV7-3 and TRBJ2-7, reads GAGVSQTPSNKVTEKGKYVELRCDPISGHTALYWYRQSLGQGPEFLIYFQGTGAADDSGLPNDRFFAVRPEGSVSTLKIQRTERGDSAVYLCASSSHGGQQYFGPGTRLTVT.

Remarks on this clone: Additional DNA sequences in this sample encode the identical CDR3. V and J are TRBV2 and TRBJ2-1; possibly TRBD2 for D (5 bases). Germline-derived CDR1 and CDR2 are SNHLY and FYNNEI. This CDR3 has 11 residues. V lost 7 bases, J lost 4 bases, and 5 bases lay in between. CDR3 amino acids: CASTGYNEQFF. CDR3 in DNA: TGTGCCAGCACGGGGTACAATGAGCAGTTCTTC.

J is TRBJ1-4 and V is TRBV4-3; perhaps TRBD1 as D (5 bases). Per the germline V gene, CDR1 is LGHNA and CDR2 is YSLEER. The CDR3 loop spans 15 amino acids. Trimming shortened V by 4 bases and J by 3 bases, and 12 bases separated the two germline ends. CDR3 loop: CASSRRGGSNEKLFF. The CDR3 region has the DNA TGCGCCAGCAGCCGGAGGGGCGGGTCTAATGAAAAACTGTTTTTT.

This clone was counted a few times. The J gene is TRBJ1-2, the V gene TRBV7-9, with 7 bases that match TRBD1. The CDR3 has 16 amino acids. J gave up 4 bases and V 5 bases, and 13 bases lay outside the gene matches. CDR1 SEHNR and CDR2 FQNEAQ come from the germline V gene (reference sequence). CDR3 nucleotides: TGTGCCAGCAGCGTAGGAGGACAGGATTTAGTCTATGGCTACACCTTC. It is translated as CASSVGGQDLVYGYTF. Based on the CDR3 plus reference TRBV7-9 and TRBJ1-2, the full variable domain is DTGVSQNPRHKITKRGQNVTFRCDPISEHNRLYWYRQTLGQGPEFLTYFQNEAQLEKSRLLSDRFSAERPKGSFSTLEIQRTEQGDSAMYLCASSVGGQDLVYGYTFGSGTRLTVV.

This clone was detected a few times. Other DNA sequences from this sample encode an identical CDR3 as well. As DNA, the CDR3 is TGTGCCAGCAGCATCAATAGCAATCAGCCCCAGCATTTT. This sequence encodes CASSINSNQPQHF. The rearrangement joins TRBV28 to TRBJ1-5; D uncertain. V shed 6 bases and J shed 0 bases, with 6 bases lying between them. The CDR3 is made up of 13 amino acids. Germline loops: CDR1 MDHEN, CDR2 SYDVKM.

The V call is TRBV6-4, the J call TRBJ1-1, with D possibly being TRBD1 (5 bases). V gave up 6 bases and J gave up 4 bases, with 15 bases separating them. Germline values: CDR1 MRHNA, CDR2 SNTAGT. The CDR3 has 14 residues. In nucleotides, the CDR3 is TGTGCCAGCAGAGTATCCAGGGTTGCCACTGAAGCTTTCTTT. Its protein is CASRVSRVATEAFF.

The gene calls are TRBV4-2 and TRBJ2-3; either TRBD1 or TRBD2 may fit D (6 bases each). Trimming removed 1 base from V and 7 bases from J, with 15 bases in between. This CDR3 region has 15 residues. The germline V gene has CDR1 LGHNA and CDR2 YNFKEQ. Here the CDR3 DNA reads TGTGCCAGCAGCCAAGGCGGGACAAAACGAAATACGCAGTATTTT. Translated, it gives CASSQGGTKRNTQYF.

The chain uses TRBV7-9 and TRBJ2-7; D uncertain. V lost 4 bases and J lost 3, with 4 bases in between. The CDR3 has 11 residues. Germline values: CDR1 SEHNR, CDR2 FQNEAQ (reference sequence). This CDR3 reads CASSYLYEQYF. The CDR3 region has the DNA TGTGCCAGCAGCTACCTCTACGAGCAGTACTTC.

In DNA, the CDR3 is TGTGCCTGGAGTCCCGGGCCCAAAAACATTCAGTACTTC. It translates to CAWSPGPKNIQYF. The chain recombines TRBV30 with TRBJ2-4; no firm D call. Germline CDR1 is GTSNPN and CDR2 is SVGIG (reference sequence). CDR3 length equals 13 residues. The V end was cut by 2 bases, the J end by 2 bases, with 7 bases between.

The chain employs TRBV5-1 and TRBJ2-7; 8 bases fit TRBD2. Trimming removed 2 bases from V and 7 bases from J; junction bases left unmatched: 14. The V gene's germline CDR1 is SGHRS and CDR2 YFSETQ. The CDR3 extends over 16 amino acids. CDR3 loop: CASSLRAGANSEEQYF. In nucleotides, the CDR3 is TGCGCCAGCAGCTTAAGAGCGGGAGCTAATTCGGAGGAGCAGTACTTC.

Here the CDR3 reads CASSYSADEQFF. In DNA form, the CDR3 reads TGTGCCAGCAGTTATTCGGCCGATGAGCAGTTCTTC. The V and J genes are TRBV6-5 and TRBJ2-1; no reliable D call. Germline V gene data show CDR1 as MNHEY and CDR2 as SVGAGI. V was cut by 3 bases and J by 8 bases, with 8 bases left in between. The CDR3 consists of 12 residues.

This chain joins TRBV13 and TRBJ2-1; tentatively, D is TRBD2 (6 bases). V lost 6 bases, J lost 3 bases, and 15 bases lay in between. The CDR3 is 15 amino acids. Looked up from germline, CDR1 is PRHDT and CDR2 is FYEKMQ (reference sequence). Here the CDR3 reads CASRPGTSLYNEQFF. For the CDR3, the DNA is TGTGCCAGCAGACCAGGGACTTCACTCTACAATGAGCAGTTCTTC.

The chain has TRBV18 and TRBJ2-5, with 9 bases aligning to TRBD2. Germline V gene lookup returns CDR1 KGHSH and CDR2 LQKENI. The CDR3 length is 15 residues. Trimming took 6 bases from V and 2 from J; bases not matched to a gene: 7. CDR3 in DNA: TGTGCCAGCTCCGGGTTAGCGGGAGTACAAGAGACCCAGTACTTC. This gives the protein CASSGLAGVQETQYF.

The gene calls are TRBV4-1 and TRBJ1-2; no clear D gene. The CDR3 extends over 14 amino acids. V lost 1 base to trimming and J lost 4 bases, with 10 bases between them. Germline CDR1 and CDR2: MGHRA and YSYEKL. In DNA form, the CDR3 reads TGCGCCAGCAGCCAAGCCGCCTTTGGCTATGGCTACACCTTC. Residues: CASSQAAFGYGYTF.

This clone came up once. This rearrangement joins TRBV6-1 to TRBJ2-7, with 9 nucleotides matching TRBD1. The CDR3 sequence is 16 residues long. The junction had 5 bases not matched to a gene; V was cut back by 2 bases and J by 0 bases. Germline V gives CDR1 MNHNS, CDR2 SASEGT. The CDR3 sequence is CASSENLDRGSYEQYF. The CDR3 nucleotides read TGTGCCAGCAGTGAAAACTTGGACAGGGGCTCCTACGAGCAGTACTTC.

This rearrangement joins TRBV4-2 to TRBJ2-1; TRBD2 agrees at 14 bases. The ends lost 4 bases at V and 7 bases at J; junction bases unmatched: 12. Germline V CDR1 and CDR2: LGHNA, YNFKEQ. This CDR3 contains 18 residues. The CDR3 loop reads CASSLGLAGDDPRNEQFF. As DNA, the CDR3 is TGTGCCAGCAGCCTGGGACTAGCGGGAGACGATCCGCGGAATGAGCAGTTCTTC.

The chain employs TRBV7-8 and TRBJ2-2; TRBD2 matches 12 bases. The length of the CDR3 is 16 residues. V shed 5 bases, J shed 8 bases, and the junction held 9 bases outside the gene matches. Germline values: CDR1 SGHVS, CDR2 FQNEAQ. CDR3 sequence reads: CASSHQLAGGGGELFF. DNA of the CDR3: TGTGCCAGCAGCCACCAACTAGCGGGAGGTGGGGGGGAGCTGTTTTTT.

The V gene is TRBV7-2, the J gene TRBJ2-7, with D unresolved. Deletions cut 5 bases from V and 7 bases from J, with 24 bases between. Germline CDR1 reads SGHTA; CDR2 reads FQGNSA. The CDR3 runs to 16 residues. The CDR3 sequence is CASSLDPPDARREQYF. The DNA for the CDR3 is TGTGCCAGCAGCCTAGATCCCCCTGACGCTCGGAGAGAGCAGTACTTC. The full variable domain, in which reference TRBV7-2 and TRBJ2-7 provide the parts outside the CDR3, is GAGVSQSPSNKVTEKGKDVELRCDPISGHTALYWYRQSLGQGLEFLIYFQGNSAPDKSGLPSDRFSAERTGGSVSTLTIQRTQQEDSAVYLCASSLDPPDARREQYFGPGTRLTVT.

This chain links TRBV21-1 with TRBJ1-5. TRBV21-1 is a pseudogene. This CDR3 region has 15 residues. CDR3 coding DNA: TGTGCCAGCCAACAAAATGTCATCGGGGATCAGCCCCAGCATTTT. It codes for CASQQNVIGDQPQHF.